This entry is about one TCR beta chain. This clone's antigen is unknown. No qualities accompany the bases; no much larger clone lies one base away. For CDR1 and CDR2, the germline V gene (reference sequence) lists SEHNR and FQNEAQ. V gives up 1 base and J gives up 4 bases, and the segment between their germline ends measures 16 bases. From the cysteine up to the phenylalanine, the CDR3 has a length of 16 residues. Only the CDR3 region is kept as DNA, spanning 48 bases read in frame from base 1. Library preparation employed the immunoSEQ multiplex PCR assay. For the multiplex PCR, a mixture combining 60 forward primers for TCR Vbeta segments and 13 reverse primers for TCR Jbeta segments was used. Amplification of the CDR3 region of rearranged TCR beta genes was performed with a multiplex PCR assay on genomic DNA. On the Illumina HiSeq System, the amplified TCR beta libraries were sequenced as 87-base-pair reads. Regarding the original processing steps: In a later analysis, tens of millions of unique TCR beta chains were counted across the 650 to 700 repertoires, and roughly 11 million of these chains were shared by at least two donors. Raw reads were error-corrected and collapsed into unique sequences with a nearest-neighbor algorithm that merged closely related sequences to remove PCR and sequencing errors. CDR3 sequences were aligned to IMGT reference sequences to assign V, D and J gene segments. For a sequence to be retained, a match of at least six nucleotides was required to both a V gene segment and a J gene segment. A rearrangement counted as productive if the CDR3 had no stop codons and remained in frame with V and J, and every other rearrangement counted as non-productive. CDR3 was defined by IMGT convention, running from the second conserved V-encoded cysteine to the conserved J-encoded phenylalanine. The earlier analysis of a few hundred of the donors excluded sequences that lacked an unambiguous match to a single V gene segment. An earlier analysis of just under 600 of the donors called V segments functional above 56.7% productive rearrangements and segregating when the between-donor standard deviation exceeded 5%. To diagnose cytomegalovirus status from the catalog of TCR beta chain sequences, a statistical classification framework was built. A later analysis assigned V and J genes by comparing TCR nucleotide sequences with IMGT/GENE-DB human TR gene sequences. A later analysis assigned CDR3 sequences and most-parsimonious VDJ recombination scenarios with the TCRdist pipeline. A later analysis defined each TCR beta chain by its CDR3 amino acid sequence plus V-gene family, and excluded reads lacking a unique V-gene family. In a later analysis, 500 to 650 highly shared, low-generation-probability nucleotide sequences were removed to address suspected cross-contamination and a sequencing artifact. In a later analysis, a clonal expansion index was calculated for each public chain from normalized within-repertoire ranks of inferred template counts. In a later analysis, generation probabilities were computed using a VDJ recombination model fitted to out-of-frame rearrangements, and the results were checked against IGoR. In a later analysis, TCR-TCR, TCR-HLA and TCR-CMV co-occurrence was scored with hypergeometric tests, and a repertoire-size bias correction was applied to TCR pairs. In a later analysis, false discovery rates were estimated by permuting HLA or CMV assignments 20 times. In a later analysis, co-occurring TCRs were grouped with DBSCAN, and TCRdist sequence similarity was added when clustering was performed within HLA-allele-positive subsets. Repertoires with fewer than 30,000 or more than 120,000 public chains, plus five repertoires with anomalous nucleotide sharing, were excluded from co-occurrence clustering. Sourced from immuneACCESS, this table was stored by TCRdb with only in-frame sequences that have V and J called. A share of the clones is absent; for the studies checked, an unresolved V gene accounts for under half, and the remainder has no known explanation. The DNA was the basis for D and trimming; V, J and clone size are from that table. This sample has 170,000 or so clones in its table, and approximately 84% of those were observed once. Around 5.8% of the sample goes to the ten largest clones.

In total, about 650 healthy bone marrow donors made up the cohort. At the time of sampling, every cohort member was nominally healthy, though immune exposures that went unrecorded were likely present. The donor was CMV seropositive and was included in the group of 300 or so seropositive cohort members. A peripheral blood sample was collected from each donor, and TCR beta sequencing was performed on peripheral blood mononuclear cells. The Qiagen DNeasy Blood Extraction Kit was used to extract genomic DNA from the blood cell samples. The sample originates from a study of cytomegalovirus exposure and HLA in healthy donors (TCRdb year 2017). For the wider study: According to an earlier analysis of a few hundred of the donors, some 180 million T cells yielded 90 million to 130 million unique TCR beta sequences and around 300 Gb of sequence data. The study aimed to test whether cataloging public T cell receptors could reveal signatures of past pathogen exposure. The number of typed donors differed by locus: about 629-630 for A, B, C, DRB1 and DQB1; 522 for DQA1; around 580 for DPA1; and roughly 450 for DPB1. In the later analysis, no new phenotypic data were used to find candidate immune exposures; instead, reliance was placed on TCR beta sequences and their occurrence across donors. Every discovery cohort repertoire had been produced on one sequencing platform. In an earlier analysis of over 550 of the donors, high-throughput TCR beta sequencing was used to judge whether each TCR beta V gene segment behaved as functional or pseudogenic. Across some 400 genotyped donors of the cohort, an average of roughly 250,000 unique TCR beta nucleotide sequences per donor were sequenced, and 15% to 20% of those sequences were non-productive. Alongside the repertoire data, information on donor age, sex, ethnicity and CMV serostatus was compiled. Of the roughly 400 genotyped donors, 65% to 90% fell in the genetic ancestry cluster associated with self-reported Caucasian donors. HLA typing included class I and class II loci at four-digit resolution. The study used immunosequencing to profile the T cell repertoires of 670 or so subjects and linked those repertoires to cytomegalovirus serostatus. A later analysis re-analyzed previously published TCR beta repertoires from 600 to 850 donors and added high-resolution HLA genotyping to study TCR occurrence patterns. Along with the approximately 670-subject first cohort, a separate validation cohort of over a hundred different subjects was used. Genome-wide SNP genotypes for about 60% of the roughly 670 donors were used in a later genetic analysis, which treated that subset as a discovery cohort. An early release that covered approximately 600 HLA-typed donors contained approximately 300 gigabases of sequencing data and some 87 million unique TCR sequences. The study combined high-throughput TCR immunosequencing, statistical association of individual TCRs with disease status, and machine learning to predict cytomegalovirus infection status. Roughly 5 DR-DQ haplotypes were treated as single units for association and clustering because of strong linkage in the cohort.

Paper-wide results and their limitations: A cluster of highly shared sequence variants was judged likely to represent a technical artifact of the sequencing pipeline. Because the 87-base-pair reads could not distinguish some IMGT-functional V segments, including TRBV6-2 and TRBV6-3, those segments were excluded. It was suggested by the authors that the approach could potentially be generalized to other disease states and immunological phenotypes. Assigning TCR associations to individual alleles was difficult when HLA alleles, especially DR and DQ, strongly co-occurred. In vitro tests confirmed that a few of the cytomegalovirus-associated TCR beta chains recognize cytomegalovirus antigens. Cytomegalovirus status was reported to be diagnosed by the classifier with high specificity and sensitivity in both the original and validation cohorts. The cohort was sequenced for TCR beta chains only, and without alpha or paired-chain data the features that could be detected were limited. An association between a missense DCLRE1C variant and V-gene and J-gene trimming of TCR beta chains was found in a later genetic analysis and replicated in an independent cohort. In a later analysis, HLA-associated TCR beta chains were found to be more clonally expanded and to have lower generation probabilities than equally common non-associated chains. Because HLA typing was unavailable for some donors at each locus, only the typed subset was used in association tests. In a later analysis, several top co-occurrence clusters were reported to appear linked to parvovirus B19, influenza, CMV and Epstein-Barr virus. A later analysis found that most CMV-associated TCR beta chains appeared HLA-restricted, with HLA associations seemingly driven largely by CMV exposure. A later genetic analysis reported fewer N-insertions in productive TCRs among donors in an Asian-associated ancestry cluster than the approximately 700-donor mean. An earlier analysis of roughly 570 of the donors showed that most TCR beta V segments appeared in productive rearrangements either about 90% or about 30% of the time, which broadly matched IMGT annotations. The presence/absence analyses assumed that sequencing depth was roughly uniform across donors, and that assumption may not be true. CMV serostatus was the only immune exposure information available for the cohort. Over 15 rarely observed V segments, including chromosome 9 orphons, were excluded from the earlier analysis of some 590 of the donors because counts were too low. According to a later analysis, TCR association rates differed among HLA loci, with DRB1 alleles showing the most associated TCRs and HLA-C alleles showing the fewest. Most TCR sequences were seen in very few donors, while some public TCRs were found in many individuals. Correlated functional status among segregating V segments might reflect linkage disequilibrium, but an unknown experimental factor could not be ruled out. A further reported finding was that TCR beta sequences accurately predicted the HLA-A and HLA-B alleles for most subjects in the first cohort. The study listed 150 to 200 TCR beta chains as associated with cytomegalovirus. At a false discovery rate of 0.05, a later analysis linked under 20,000 TCR beta sequences to specific HLA alleles.

Rearrangement joined TRBV7-9 to TRBJ1-2, with the D segment identity uncertain. Specimen: PBMCs. The receptor comes from a male donor in good health and CMV-seropositive. The DNA reads as follows: TGTGCCAGCAGCTTAGACGGCGGGGAGGGTATCTATGGCTACACCTTC. It translates as CASSLDGGEGIYGYTF. Supplemented by the reference TRBV7-9 and TRBJ1-2 proteins around the CDR3, the complete variable domain is DTGVSQNPRHKITKRGQNVTFRCDPISEHNRLYWYRQTLGQGPEFLTYFQNEAQLEKSRLLSDRFSAERPKGSFSTLEIQRTEQGDSAMYLCASSLDGGEGIYGYTFGSGTRLTVV.